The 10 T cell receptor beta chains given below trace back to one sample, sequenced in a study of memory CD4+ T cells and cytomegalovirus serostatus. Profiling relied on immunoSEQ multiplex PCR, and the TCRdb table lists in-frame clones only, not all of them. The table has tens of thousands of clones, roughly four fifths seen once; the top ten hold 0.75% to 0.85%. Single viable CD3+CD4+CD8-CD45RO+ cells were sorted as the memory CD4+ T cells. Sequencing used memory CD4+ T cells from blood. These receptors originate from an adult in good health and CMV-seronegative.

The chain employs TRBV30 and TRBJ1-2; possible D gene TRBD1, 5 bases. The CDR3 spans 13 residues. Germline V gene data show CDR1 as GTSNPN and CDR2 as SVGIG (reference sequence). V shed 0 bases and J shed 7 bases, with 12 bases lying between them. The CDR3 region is CAWSVQFRGGYTF. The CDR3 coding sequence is TGTGCCTGGAGTGTACAATTTAGGGGTGGCTACACCTTC.

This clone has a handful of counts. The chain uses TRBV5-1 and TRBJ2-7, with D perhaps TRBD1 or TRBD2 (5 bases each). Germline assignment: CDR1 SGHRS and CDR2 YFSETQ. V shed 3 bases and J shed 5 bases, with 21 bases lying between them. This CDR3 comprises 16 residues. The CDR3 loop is CASSSDRAGRRHEQYF. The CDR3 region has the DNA TGCGCCAGCAGCTCAGATAGGGCAGGGAGACGCCACGAGCAGTACTTC.

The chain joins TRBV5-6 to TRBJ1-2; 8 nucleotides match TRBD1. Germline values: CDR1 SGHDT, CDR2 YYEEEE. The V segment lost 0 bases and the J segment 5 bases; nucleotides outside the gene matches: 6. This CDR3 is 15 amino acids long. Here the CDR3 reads CASSLADRGGYGYTF. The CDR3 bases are TGTGCCAGCAGCTTGGCCGACAGGGGAGGATATGGCTACACCTTC.

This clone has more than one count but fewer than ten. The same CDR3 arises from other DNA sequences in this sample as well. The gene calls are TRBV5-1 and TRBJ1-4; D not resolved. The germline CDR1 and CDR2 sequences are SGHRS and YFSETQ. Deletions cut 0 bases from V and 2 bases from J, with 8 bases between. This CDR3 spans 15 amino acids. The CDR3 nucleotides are TGCGCCAGCAGCTTGGCCGGCTCCACTAATGAAAAACTGTTTTTT. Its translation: CASSLAGSTNEKLFF.

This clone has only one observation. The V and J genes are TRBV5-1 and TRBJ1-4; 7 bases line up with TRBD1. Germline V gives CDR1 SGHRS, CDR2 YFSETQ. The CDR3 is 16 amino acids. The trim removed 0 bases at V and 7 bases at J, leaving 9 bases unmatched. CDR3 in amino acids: CASSLGKTGVLEKLFF. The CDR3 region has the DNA TGCGCCAGCAGCTTGGGTAAAACAGGGGTACTTGAAAAACTGTTTTTT.

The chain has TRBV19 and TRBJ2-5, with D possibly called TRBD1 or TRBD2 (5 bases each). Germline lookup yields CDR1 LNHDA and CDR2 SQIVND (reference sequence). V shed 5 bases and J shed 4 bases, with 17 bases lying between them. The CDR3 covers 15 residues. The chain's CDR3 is CASSSPGRLGETQYF. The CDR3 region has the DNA TGTGCCAGTAGTTCCCCGGGACGACTTGGAGAGACCCAGTACTTC.

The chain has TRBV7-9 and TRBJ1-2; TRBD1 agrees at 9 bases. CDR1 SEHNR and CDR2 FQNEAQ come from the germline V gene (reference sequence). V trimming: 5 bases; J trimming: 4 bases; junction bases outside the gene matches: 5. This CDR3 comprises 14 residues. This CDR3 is CASSLTTGGYGYTF. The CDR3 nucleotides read TGTGCCAGCAGCCTAACGACAGGGGGCTATGGCTACACCTTC.

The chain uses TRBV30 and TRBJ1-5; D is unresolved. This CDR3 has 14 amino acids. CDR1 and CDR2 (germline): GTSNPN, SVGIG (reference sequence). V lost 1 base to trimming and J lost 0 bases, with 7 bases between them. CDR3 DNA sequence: TGTGCCTGGAGTGCCGGAAATAGCAATCAGCCCCAGCATTTT. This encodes CAWSAGNSNQPQHF.

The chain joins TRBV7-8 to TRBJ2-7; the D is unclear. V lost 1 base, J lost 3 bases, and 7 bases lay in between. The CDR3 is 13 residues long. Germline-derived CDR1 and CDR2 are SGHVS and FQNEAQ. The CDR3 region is CASSLGINYEQYF. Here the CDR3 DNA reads TGTGCCAGCAGCTTAGGGATAAACTACGAGCAGTACTTC.

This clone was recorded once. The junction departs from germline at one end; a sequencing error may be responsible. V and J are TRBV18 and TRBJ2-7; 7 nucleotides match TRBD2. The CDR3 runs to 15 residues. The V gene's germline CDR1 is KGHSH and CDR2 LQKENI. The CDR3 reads CASSAPASGSYEQYF. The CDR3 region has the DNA TGTGCCAGCTCAGCACCTGCTAGCGGATCCTACGAGCAGTACTTC.